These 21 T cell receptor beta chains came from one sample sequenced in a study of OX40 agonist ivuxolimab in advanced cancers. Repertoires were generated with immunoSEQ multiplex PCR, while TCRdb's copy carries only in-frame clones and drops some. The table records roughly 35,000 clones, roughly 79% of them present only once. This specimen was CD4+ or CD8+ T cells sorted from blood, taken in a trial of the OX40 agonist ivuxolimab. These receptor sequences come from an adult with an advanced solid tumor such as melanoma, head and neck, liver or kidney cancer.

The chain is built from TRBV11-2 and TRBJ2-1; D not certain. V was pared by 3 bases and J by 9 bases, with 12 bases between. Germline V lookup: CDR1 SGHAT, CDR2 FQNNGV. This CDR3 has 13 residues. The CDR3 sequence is CASSFTTRAEQFF. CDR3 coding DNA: TGTGCCAGCAGCTTCACAACACGGGCTGAGCAGTTCTTC.

The CDR3 reads CATQLAGSYEQYF. DNA of the CDR3: TGTGCCACCCAACTGGCGGGTTCCTACGAGCAGTACTTC. The genes are TRBV5-4 and TRBJ2-7, with D possibly TRBD2 on 5 matching bases. This CDR3 has 13 amino acids. Deletions cut 9 bases from V and 1 base from J, with 14 bases between. Germline V CDR1 and CDR2: SGHNT, YYREEE (reference sequence).

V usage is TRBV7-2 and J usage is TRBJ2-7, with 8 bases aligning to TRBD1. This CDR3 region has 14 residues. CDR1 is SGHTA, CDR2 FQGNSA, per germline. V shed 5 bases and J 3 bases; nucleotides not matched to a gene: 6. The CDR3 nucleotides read TGTGCCAGCAGCCCGGCTGGACAGGGCTACGAGCAGTACTTC. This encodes CASSPAGQGYEQYF.

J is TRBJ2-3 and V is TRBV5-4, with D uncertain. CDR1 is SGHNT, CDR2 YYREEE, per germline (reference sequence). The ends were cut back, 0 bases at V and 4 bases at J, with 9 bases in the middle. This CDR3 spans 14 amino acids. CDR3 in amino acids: CASSLGAKADTQYF. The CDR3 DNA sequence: TGTGCCAGCAGCTTGGGGGCCAAGGCAGATACGCAGTATTTT.

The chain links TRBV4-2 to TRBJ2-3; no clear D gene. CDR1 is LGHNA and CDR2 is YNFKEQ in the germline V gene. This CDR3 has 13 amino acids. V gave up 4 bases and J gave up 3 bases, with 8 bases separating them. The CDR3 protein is CASSPAKTDTQYF. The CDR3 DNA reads TGTGCCAGCAGCCCCGCGAAAACAGATACGCAGTATTTT.

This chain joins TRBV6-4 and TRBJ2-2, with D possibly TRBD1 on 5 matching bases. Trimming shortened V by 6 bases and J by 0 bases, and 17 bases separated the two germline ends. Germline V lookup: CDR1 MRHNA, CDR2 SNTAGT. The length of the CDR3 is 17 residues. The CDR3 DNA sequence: TGTGCCAGCAGCCAACCCAGGGTTAAGCCGAACACCGGGGAGCTGTTTTTT. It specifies CASSQPRVKPNTGELFF.

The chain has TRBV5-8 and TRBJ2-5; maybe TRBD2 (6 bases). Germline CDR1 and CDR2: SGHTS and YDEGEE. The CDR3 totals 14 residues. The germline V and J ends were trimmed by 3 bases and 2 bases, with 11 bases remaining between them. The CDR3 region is CASSSGDAQETQYF. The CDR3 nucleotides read TGTGCCAGCAGCTCGGGGGACGCGCAAGAGACCCAGTACTTC.

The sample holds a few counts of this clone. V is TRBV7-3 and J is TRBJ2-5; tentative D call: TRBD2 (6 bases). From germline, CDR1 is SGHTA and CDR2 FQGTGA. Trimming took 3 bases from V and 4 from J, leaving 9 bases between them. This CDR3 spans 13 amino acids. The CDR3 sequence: CASSLGGVETQYF. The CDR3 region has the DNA TGTGCCAGCAGCTTGGGGGGAGTAGAGACCCAGTACTTC.

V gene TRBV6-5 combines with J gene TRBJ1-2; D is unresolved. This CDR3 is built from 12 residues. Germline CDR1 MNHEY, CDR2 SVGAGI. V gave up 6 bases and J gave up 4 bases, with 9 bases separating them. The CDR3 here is CASSREGYGYTF. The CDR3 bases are TGTGCCAGCAGCCGCGAGGGCTATGGCTACACCTTC.

This CDR3 is CASSLDGLAGNEQFF. CDR3 DNA sequence: TGTGCCAGCAGCTTAGACGGGCTAGCGGGGAATGAGCAGTTCTTC. This chain connects TRBV7-6 to TRBJ2-1; 9 bases are shared with TRBD2. The germline CDR1 and CDR2 sequences are SGHVS and FNYEAQ. This CDR3 has 15 residues. V lost 1 base to trimming and J lost 7 bases; unmatched junction nucleotides: 5.

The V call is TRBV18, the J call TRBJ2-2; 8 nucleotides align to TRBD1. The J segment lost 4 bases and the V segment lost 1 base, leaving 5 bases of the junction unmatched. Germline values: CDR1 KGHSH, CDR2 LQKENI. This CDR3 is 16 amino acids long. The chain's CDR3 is CASSPRLTGATGELFF. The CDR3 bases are TGTGCCAGCTCACCACGTTTGACAGGGGCCACCGGGGAGCTGTTTTTT. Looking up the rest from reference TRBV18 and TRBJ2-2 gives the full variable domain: NAGVMQNPRHLVRRRGQEARLRCSPMKGHSHVYWYRQLPEEGLKFMVYLQKENIIDESGMPKERFSAEFPKEGPSILRIQQVVRGDSAAYFCASSPRLTGATGELFFGEGSRLTVL.

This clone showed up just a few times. CDR3 in amino acids: CASSIRYSGNTIYF. In DNA form, the CDR3 reads TGTGCCAGCAGTATTAGATACTCTGGAAACACCATATATTTT. The chain carries TRBV28 and TRBJ1-3; D gene uncertain. V lost 5 bases and J lost 0, with 8 bases in between. In germline, CDR1 is MDHEN, CDR2 SYDVKM. This CDR3 region has 14 residues. Full variable domain (rest looked up from reference TRBV28 and TRBJ1-3): DVKVTQSSRYLVKRTGEKVFLECVQDMDHENMFWYRQDPGLGLRLIYFSYDVKMKEKGDIPEGYSVSREKKERFSLILESASTNQTSMYLCASSIRYSGNTIYFGEGSWLTVV.

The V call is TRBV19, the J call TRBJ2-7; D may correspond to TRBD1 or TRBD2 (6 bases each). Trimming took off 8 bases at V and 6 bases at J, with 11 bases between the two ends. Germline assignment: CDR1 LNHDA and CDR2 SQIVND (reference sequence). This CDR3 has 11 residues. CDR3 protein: CASGGGSEQYF. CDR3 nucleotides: TGTGCCAGTGGAGGGGGAAGCGAGCAGTACTTC.

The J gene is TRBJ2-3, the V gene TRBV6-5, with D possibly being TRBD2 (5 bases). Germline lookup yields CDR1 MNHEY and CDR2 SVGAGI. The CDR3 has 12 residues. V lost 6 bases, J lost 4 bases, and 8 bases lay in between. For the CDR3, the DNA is TGTGCCAGCAGCCCCGGGGCAGATACGCAGTATTTT. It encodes CASSPGADTQYF.

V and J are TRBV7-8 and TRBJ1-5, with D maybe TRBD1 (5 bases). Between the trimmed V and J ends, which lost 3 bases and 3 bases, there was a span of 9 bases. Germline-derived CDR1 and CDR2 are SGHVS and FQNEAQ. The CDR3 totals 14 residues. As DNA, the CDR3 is TGTGCCAGCAGCTTTGGAGGGGACAATCAGCCCCAGCATTTT. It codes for CASSFGGDNQPQHF.

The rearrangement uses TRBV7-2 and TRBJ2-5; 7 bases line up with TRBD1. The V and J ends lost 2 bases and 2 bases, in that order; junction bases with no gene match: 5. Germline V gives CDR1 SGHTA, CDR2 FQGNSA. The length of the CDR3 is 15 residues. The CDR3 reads CASSLHPGQQETQYF. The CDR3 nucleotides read TGTGCCAGCAGCTTACATCCGGGACAGCAAGAGACCCAGTACTTC.

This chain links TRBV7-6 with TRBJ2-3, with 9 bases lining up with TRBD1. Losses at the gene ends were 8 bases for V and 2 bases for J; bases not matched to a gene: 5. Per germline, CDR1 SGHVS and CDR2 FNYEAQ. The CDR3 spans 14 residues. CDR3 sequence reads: CASGWTGATDTQYF. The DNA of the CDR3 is TGTGCCAGCGGATGGACAGGGGCCACAGATACGCAGTATTTT.

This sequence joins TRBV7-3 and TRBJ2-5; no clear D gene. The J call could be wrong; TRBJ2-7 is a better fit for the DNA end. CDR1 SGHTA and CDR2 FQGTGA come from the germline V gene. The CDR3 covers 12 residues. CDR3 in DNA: TGTGCCAGCAGCTCTGACGGTGGCGAGCAGTACTTC. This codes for CASSSDGGEQYF.

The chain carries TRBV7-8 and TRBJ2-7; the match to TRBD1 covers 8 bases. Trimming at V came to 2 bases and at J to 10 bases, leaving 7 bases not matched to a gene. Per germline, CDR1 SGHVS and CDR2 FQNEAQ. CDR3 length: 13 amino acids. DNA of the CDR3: TGTGCCAGCAGCTTAAGGACAGGGAGAAAACAGTACTTC. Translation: CASSLRTGRKQYF.

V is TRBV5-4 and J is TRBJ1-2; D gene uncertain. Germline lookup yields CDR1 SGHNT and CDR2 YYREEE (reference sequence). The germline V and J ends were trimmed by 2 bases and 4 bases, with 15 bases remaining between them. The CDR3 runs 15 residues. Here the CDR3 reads CASSLELGILYGYTF. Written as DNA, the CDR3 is TGTGCCAGCAGCTTAGAGTTGGGGATACTCTATGGCTACACCTTC.

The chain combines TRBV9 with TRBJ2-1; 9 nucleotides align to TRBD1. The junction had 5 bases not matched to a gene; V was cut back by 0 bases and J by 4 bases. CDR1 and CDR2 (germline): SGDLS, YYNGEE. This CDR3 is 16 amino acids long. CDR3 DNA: TGTGCCAGCAGCGTAGTTTGGGGGACAGGGTACAATGAGCAGTTCTTC. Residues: CASSVVWGTGYNEQFF.